A single sample gave rise to the 23 T cell receptor beta chains below, sequenced in a study of OX40 agonist ivuxolimab in advanced cancers. The method was immunoSEQ multiplex PCR; TCRdb's version includes in-frame clones alone and lacks a portion of them. The data show 83,000 or so clones, about four fifths seen once. The sequencing used CD4+ or CD8+ T cells sorted from blood, collected in a trial of the OX40 agonist ivuxolimab. The receptors derive from an adult with an advanced solid tumor such as melanoma, head and neck, liver or kidney cancer.

The CDR3 reads CASRQTGNRGTEAFF. The CDR3 coding sequence is TGTGCCAGCAGACAAACGGGGAATAGGGGCACTGAAGCTTTCTTT. The chain uses TRBV13 and TRBJ1-1; D is possibly TRBD1 (5 bases). Trimming removed 6 bases at V and 4 bases at J, with 18 bases between. Germline CDR1 PRHDT, CDR2 FYEKMQ (reference sequence). The CDR3 loop spans 15 amino acids.

The rearrangement links TRBV27 to TRBJ1-5; D uncertain. This CDR3 is 15 amino acids long. V lost 6 bases to trimming and J lost 0 bases, with 12 bases between them. CDR1 and CDR2 from the germline V gene are MNHEY and SMNVEV (reference sequence). The CDR3 DNA reads as TGTGCCAGCAGCCCCACAGCTTATAGCAATCAGCCCCAGCATTTT. This codes for CASSPTAYSNQPQHF.

This chain joins TRBV29-1 and TRBJ2-7; TRBD2 might be the D (5 bases). There are 12 residues in the CDR3. Trimming pared 6 bases from V and 5 bases from J, leaving 14 bases between. The germline gives CDR1 SQVTM, CDR2 ANQGSEA. CDR3 in amino acids: CSVAFIGNEQYF. The CDR3 nucleotides read TGCAGCGTCGCCTTTATCGGGAACGAGCAGTACTTC.

As DNA, the CDR3 is TGTGCCAGCAGTGAAGCGGCGATATGGGGTAACACCGGGGAGCTGTTTTTT. It specifies CASSEAAIWGNTGELFF. The chain employs TRBV2 and TRBJ2-2; no firm D call. CDR1 and CDR2 from the germline V gene are SNHLY and FYNNEI. CDR3 length: 17 residues. V lost 0 bases and J 2 bases, leaving 13 bases between the germline ends.

The gene calls are TRBV18 and TRBJ2-1, with TRBD2 identical over 8 bases. CDR1 KGHSH and CDR2 LQKENI come from the germline V gene. Unmatched junction bases numbered 15, after V lost 3 bases and J lost 8 bases. CDR3 size: 17 residues. Here the CDR3 reads CASSPPGTRRAYYEQFF. CDR3 in DNA: TGTGCCAGCTCACCCCCCGGGACTAGGAGGGCTTACTATGAGCAGTTCTTC.

Here the CDR3 DNA reads TGTGCCATCTCGGCCCCGGACCCCTACGAGCAGTACTTC. Residues: CAISAPDPYEQYF. The chain joins TRBV10-3 to TRBJ2-7, with D unresolved. The CDR3 loop spans 13 amino acids. Germline assignment: CDR1 ENHRY and CDR2 SYGVKD. V was trimmed by 8 bases and J by 2 bases, leaving 13 bases between them.

The V and J genes are TRBV13 and TRBJ1-3; tentative D call: TRBD1 (6 bases). The CDR3 length is 15 residues. V dropped 5 bases and J dropped 0 bases, with 11 bases sitting between them. Germline values: CDR1 PRHDT, CDR2 FYEKMQ (reference sequence). The CDR3 DNA sequence: TGTGCCAGCAGCCAGGACAGAGACTCTGGAAACACCATATATTTT. This gives the protein CASSQDRDSGNTIYF.

The chain recombines TRBV15 with TRBJ2-2; TRBD1 might be the D (5 bases). Germline lookup yields CDR1 LNHNV and CDR2 YYDKDF (reference sequence). The CDR3 length is 14 residues. Trimming removed 0 bases at V and 9 bases at J, with 11 bases between. The CDR3 bases are TGTGCCACCAGCAGAGAAAAGGGGCCTTGGGAGCTGTTTTTT. Translation: CATSREKGPWELFF.

The gene calls are TRBV5-1 and TRBJ2-5; 7 bases are shared with TRBD1. Germline CDR1 SGHRS, CDR2 YFSETQ. J lost 5 bases, V lost 4 bases, and 8 bases had no gene match. This CDR3 region has 14 residues. In DNA, the CDR3 is TGCGCCAGCAGCCTGGGGACAGTACGGGAGACCCAGTACTTC. Encoded protein: CASSLGTVRETQYF.

The V call is TRBV5-6, the J call TRBJ2-2, with TRBD2 identical over 7 bases. The CDR3 consists of 15 residues. With V trimmed by 4 bases and J by 4 bases, 7 bases remained unmatched. The germline V gene encodes CDR1 SGHDT and CDR2 YYEEEE. CDR3 region: CASSAREAVTGELFF. CDR3 DNA sequence: TGTGCCAGCAGCGCTCGGGAGGCGGTCACCGGGGAGCTGTTTTTT.

This clone was picked up a small number of times. The genes are TRBV30 and TRBJ1-1; D remains ambiguous. The CDR3 has 13 residues. Germline CDR1 is GTSNPN and CDR2 is SVGIG (reference sequence). Trimming left V 5 bases short and J 0 bases short, with 10 bases between. CDR3 DNA: TGTGCCTGGGGAACACAGATGAACACTGAAGCTTTCTTT. The encoded protein is CAWGTQMNTEAFF. Drawing the rest from reference TRBV30 and TRBJ1-1, the complete variable domain is SQTIHQWPATLVQPVGSPLSLECTVEGTSNPNLYWYRQAAGRGLQLLFYSVGIGQISSEVPQNLSASRPQDRQFILSSKKLLLSDSGFYLCAWGTQMNTEAFFGQGTRLTVV.

The V call is TRBV5-5, the J call TRBJ1-4, with D perhaps matching TRBD1 (6 bases). Germline V gene data show CDR1 as SGHKS and CDR2 as YYEKEE (reference sequence). The V end was cut by 3 bases, the J end by 5 bases, with 14 bases between. The CDR3 extends over 15 amino acids. The CDR3 DNA reads as TGTGCCAGCAGCTCCTTACAGGGCCTCAATGAAAAACTGTTTTTT. Its protein product is CASSSLQGLNEKLFF.

The rearrangement joins TRBV11-3 to TRBJ2-5; TRBD2 matches at 12 bases. Looked up from germline, CDR1 is SGHNT and CDR2 is YENEEA. Unmatched junction bases numbered 6, after V lost 2 bases and J lost 5 bases. The CDR3 length is 16 residues. The CDR3 nucleotides are TGTGCCAGCAGCTTATTTACTAGCGGGGGGTTGGAGACCCAGTACTTC. Protein sequence: CASSLFTSGGLETQYF.

This chain uses TRBV30 with TRBJ1-4, with 7 bases that match TRBD1. Germline V gene sequence: CDR1 GTSNPN, CDR2 SVGIG (reference sequence). CDR3 length: 13 amino acids. V lost 2 bases and J lost 8; bases outside the gene matches: 5. CDR3 DNA sequence: TGTGCCTGGAGTTTAACAGGGGAAGAAAAACTGTTTTTT. Its translation: CAWSLTGEEKLFF.

The chain combines TRBV2 with TRBJ2-7; 14 nucleotides line up with TRBD2. V trimming: 6 bases; J trimming: 0 bases; junction bases outside the gene matches: 1. The CDR3 extends over 15 amino acids. Germline V gene data show CDR1 as SNHLY and CDR2 as FYNNEI. CDR3 nucleotides: TGTGCCAGCAGGGGGACTAGCGGGGGCTCCTACGAGCAGTACTTC. Protein sequence: CASRGTSGGSYEQYF.

V usage is TRBV6-4 and J usage is TRBJ1-1; TRBD1 aligns across 7 bases. Per germline, CDR1 MRHNA and CDR2 SNTAGT. With V trimmed by 9 bases and J by 3 bases, 16 bases remained unmatched. The CDR3 runs 16 residues. This CDR3 reads CASGLRQGGEDTEAFF. CDR3 bases: TGTGCCAGTGGCCTGAGACAGGGTGGTGAGGACACTGAAGCTTTCTTT.

This clone came up a few times. The chain combines TRBV29-1 with TRBJ2-1; no definite D call. V lost 4 bases and J 1 base, leaving 14 bases between the germline ends. The CDR3 is made up of 15 amino acids. Germline V CDR1 and CDR2: SQVTM, ANQGSEA. The CDR3 DNA reads TGCAGCGTTGGTAGTCCGGATAAGTCCTACAATGAGCAGTTCTTC. Its protein is CSVGSPDKSYNEQFF.

V usage is TRBV7-3 and J usage is TRBJ2-1; 11 bases align to TRBD2. V lost 6 bases and J lost 4; bases outside the gene matches: 5. CDR3 length equals 15 residues. The V gene's germline CDR1 is SGHTA and CDR2 FQGTGA. CDR3 amino acids: CASSPGTSGYNEQFF. DNA for the CDR3: TGTGCCAGCAGTCCCGGGACTAGCGGATACAATGAGCAGTTCTTC. Full variable domain (remainder filled in from reference TRBV7-3 and TRBJ2-1): GAGVSQTPSNKVTEKGKYVELRCDPISGHTALYWYRQSLGQGPEFLIYFQGTGAADDSGLPNDRFFAVRPEGSVSTLKIQRTERGDSAVYLCASSPGTSGYNEQFFGPGTRLTVL.

The DNA of the CDR3 is TGTGCCAGCAGCCAACAGGCCCTCCCCGAGGGCACAGATACGCAGTATTTT. Translation: CASSQQALPEGTDTQYF. The chain is built from TRBV7-6 and TRBJ2-3; TRBD1 is a possible D gene (5 bases). The V end was cut by 5 bases, the J end by 1 base, with 19 bases between. This CDR3 comprises 17 residues. Germline V lookup: CDR1 SGHVS, CDR2 FNYEAQ.

This clone occurred once. DNA of the CDR3: TGTGCCAGCAGTGAAATGGTCAGCCAAGAGACCCAGTACTTC. It is translated as CASSEMVSQETQYF. The V and J genes are TRBV6-1 and TRBJ2-5; D is ambiguous. Germline CDR1 MNHNS, CDR2 SASEGT. Trimming shortened V by 2 bases and J by 1 base, and 8 bases separated the two germline ends. There are 14 residues in the CDR3.

Comments on this clone: The sample has other DNA sequences that encode this CDR3 too. The chain links TRBV5-1 to TRBJ2-1; D is perhaps TRBD2 (5 bases). This CDR3 region has 14 residues. Trimming left V 3 bases short and J 7 bases short, with 14 bases between. Looked up from germline, CDR1 is SGHRS and CDR2 is YFSETQ. CDR3 sequence reads: CASSWGAEQNEQFF. The CDR3 DNA is TGCGCCAGCAGCTGGGGAGCCGAACAGAATGAGCAGTTCTTC.

The CDR3 nucleotides read TGTGCCTGGAGTGTATTGCACAAGGTTCAGTTCTTC. This codes for CAWSVLHKVQFF. The chain uses TRBV30 and TRBJ2-1; D ambiguous. Germline V gene sequence: CDR1 GTSNPN, CDR2 SVGIG (reference sequence). Trimming took 0 bases from V and 13 from J, leaving 13 bases between them. The CDR3 totals 12 residues.

V and J are TRBV5-1 and TRBJ2-7; no reliable D call. V lost 4 bases and J 3 bases, leaving 11 bases between the germline ends. Germline lookup yields CDR1 SGHRS and CDR2 YFSETQ. This CDR3 has 13 residues. The CDR3 sequence is CASSLAQDYEQYF. CDR3 nucleotide sequence: TGCGCCAGCAGCCTGGCTCAGGACTACGAGCAGTACTTC.